The following is a T cell receptor (beta chain) sequence with its context. This receptor's antigen is unknown. No base qualities exist here, and no much larger clone lies one base off it. The germline V gene (reference sequence) gives CDR1 as LGHDT and CDR2 as YNNKEL. The germline V and J ends show losses of 1 base and 2 bases respectively, and no gene match explains 3 bases of the junction. From the cysteine up to the phenylalanine, the CDR3 has a length of 15 residues. Here the CDR3 DNA is all that survives: 45 bases in frame from base 1. Each collaborating institution followed its own protocols to collect whole blood in K2EDTA tubes. For TCRbeta analysis, collaborators shipped samples as frozen whole blood, isolated PBMCs, or DNA extracted from either of those sample types. The data were taken from a study of blood T cell repertoires in COVID-19 (dated by TCRdb to about 2020). Context from the whole study: Samples from collaborators originated in the United States, Italy and Spain and spanned both the acute and convalescent phases of COVID-19. The repertoires were released in a freely available public database intended as a resource for research on the immune response to SARS-CoV-2. The sample metadata nearly always contained a de-identified subject ID, COVID-19 status, age in years and sex. The samples were drawn from two sources: the first 160 participants of the ongoing ImmuneRACE study, and 1,254 subjects contributed by 6 global collaborators. Deeply sampled blood TCRbeta repertoires from subjects exposed to, actively infected with, or recovered from COVID-19 were included in the dataset. Where available, HLA class I and class II types were taken from metadata supplied by the sample provider and were not determined by assay-based typing. The material from the prospective study consisted of cDNA or gDNA derived from T cells, B-cell-depleted T cells, or PBMCs.

TCRbeta CDR3 regions were amplified from genomic DNA using the immunoSEQ Assay, a bias-controlled multiplex PCR. In the paper's pipeline: The number of nucleated cells in each sample was estimated by amplification of reference gene primers within the assay. To quantify the absolute abundance of each unique TCRbeta CDR3 rearrangement, sequence reads were collapsed and filtered. For each sample, productive Simpson clonality was calculated by taking the square root of Simpson's diversity index across productive rearrangements. TCRdb's version of the immuneACCESS table is confined to in-frame rearrangements and falls short of the full clone set. An unresolved V gene accounts for under half of the shortfall where checked; the remainder is of unknown origin. That table gives V, J and clone size, and the DNA gave D and trimming. The sample table shows more than 70,000 clones, and 80% to 95% are seen once. The top ten clonotypes cover around 0.77% of the sample.

Broader findings and caveats from the paper: The quantity of clinical and demographic metadata differed by source and by participant and was supplied without curation.

The receptor's source is an elderly woman with acute or convalescent COVID-19. The chain is made from TRBV3-1 (or the pseudogene TRBV3-2) and TRBJ2-3; TRBD2 matches 7 bases in the middle. Sequencing was carried out using peripheral blood. The bases read TGTGCCAGCAGCCAAGTGCGGGGGACCACAGATACGCAGTATTTT. This gives the protein CASSQVRGTTDTQYF.